The rows below give T cell receptor beta chains drawn from one sample of a study of blood T cell repertoires in COVID-19. Clones were sequenced by immunoSEQ multiplex PCR, and TCRdb holds only the in-frame ones, with some missing. The table includes roughly 41,000 clones, 70% to 90% detected once. The sequencing sample was made of peripheral blood. The receptors here all came from a human donor in a cohort sampled during active COVID-19. The donor label of this sample is uncertain. CDR3s include the opening cysteine and the closing phenylalanine or tryptophan. D genes are given only for firm matches. Clone size, where shown, is once, few, many, or a class for clones that have expanded.

v_call	j_call	d_call	clone_size	cdr3_aa	cdr3_nt
TRBV5-6	TRBJ2-4	-	-	CASSLGQPNLAKNIQYF	TGTGCCAGCAGCTTGGGACAGCCTAATTTAGCCAAAAACATTCAGTACTTC
TRBV3-1/TRBV3-2	TRBJ2-1	-	-	CASSQTSEQFF	TGTGCCAGCAGCCAGACAAGTGAGCAGTTCTTC
TRBV5-1	TRBJ2-7	-	-	CASSLMPSGNEQYF	TGCGCCAGCAGCTTAATGCCTTCCGGGAACGAGCAGTACTTC
TRBV12-5	TRBJ1-1	-	-	CASGLGGSYTEAFF	TGTGCTAGTGGTTTGGGAGGGTCGTACACTGAAGCTTTCTTT
TRBV3-1/TRBV3-2	TRBJ2-2	-	-	CASSQGGVGELFF	TGTGCCAGCAGCCAAGGGGGAGTCGGGGAGCTGTTTTTT
TRBV28	TRBJ2-2	-	-	CASSGRGNTGELFF	TGTGCCAGCAGTGGTAGGGGGAACACCGGGGAGCTGTTTTTT
TRBV6-4	TRBJ1-1	-	-	CASRMGPNTEAFF	TGTGCCAGCAGAATGGGGCCGAACACTGAAGCTTTCTTT
TRBV3-1/TRBV3-2	TRBJ2-7	-	-	CASKRDSLTYEQYF	TGTGCCAGCAAGCGCGACAGCCTGACCTACGAGCAGTACTTC
TRBV30	TRBJ2-7	-	-	CAWTPMGASRGEQYF	TGTGCCTGGACTCCCATGGGGGCATCCCGGGGAGAGCAGTACTTC
TRBV4-1	TRBJ2-7	TRBD2	-	CASSQTLLAGRSEQYF	TGCGCCAGCAGCCAAACTCTTCTAGCGGGGCGCAGCGAGCAGTACTTC
TRBV11-2	TRBJ2-3	TRBD1	-	CASSLTGTAGTDTQYF	TGTGCCAGCAGCCTTACCGGGACAGCAGGCACAGATACGCAGTATTTT
TRBV25-1	TRBJ1-2	TRBD1	once	CASSERTPGQRNYGYTF	TGTGCCAGCAGTGAACGCACGCCGGGACAGAGGAACTATGGCTACACCTTC
TRBV30	TRBJ1-5	TRBD1	-	CAWSLGQGGQPQHF	TGTGCCTGGAGCCTCGGACAGGGAGGTCAGCCCCAGCATTTT
TRBV10-3	TRBJ2-5	-	-	CAIRDRQETQYF	TGTGCCATCAGGGACAGACAAGAGACCCAGTACTTC
TRBV10-3	TRBJ1-1	TRBD1	-	CAISEMDRSLGNTEAFF	TGTGCCATCAGTGAAATGGACAGGTCCCTTGGAAACACTGAAGCTTTCTTT
TRBV28	TRBJ2-1	-	-	CASSQTGSSYNEQFF	TGTGCCAGCAGTCAGACGGGGAGCTCCTACAATGAGCAGTTCTTC
TRBV5-1	TRBJ1-5	TRBD1	-	CASSPGQGQPQHF	TGCGCCAGCAGCCCCGGACAGGGGCAGCCCCAGCATTTT
TRBV6-2/TRBV6-3	TRBJ1-4	-	-	CASSFFGGTNEKLFF	TGTGCCAGCAGTTTTTTTGGAGGAACTAATGAAAAACTGTTTTTT
TRBV7-9	TRBJ1-1	TRBD1	-	CASSLPGTGRTEAFF	TGTGCCAGCAGCCTACCAGGGACAGGGAGAACTGAAGCTTTCTTT
TRBV4-1	TRBJ2-5	TRBD2	-	CASRNTLAGEETQYF	TGCGCCAGCAGGAACACCCTAGCGGGAGAAGAGACCCAGTACTTC
TRBV5-1	TRBJ2-1	TRBD2	-	CASSFSSGAYNEQFF	TGCGCCAGCAGCTTTTCTAGCGGGGCCTACAATGAGCAGTTCTTC
TRBV15	TRBJ2-5	-	-	CATSRDVPVTETQYF	TGTGCCACCAGCAGAGATGTTCCGGTTACGGAGACCCAGTACTTC
TRBV18	TRBJ2-5	-	-	CASSLARGYETQYF	TGTGCCAGCTCACTAGCTCGCGGTTACGAGACCCAGTACTTC
TRBV5-1	TRBJ2-5	TRBD2	once	CASSVGLGGGQETQYF	TGCGCCAGCAGCGTAGGACTAGGCGGGGGCCAAGAGACCCAGTACTTC
TRBV7-9	TRBJ2-2	-	few	CAILSGELFF	TGTGCCATCCTGTCGGGGGAGCTGTTTTTT
TRBV24-1	TRBJ1-4	-	-	CATSDPRTAGEKLFF	TGTGCCACCAGTGATCCGAGGACAGCCGGGGAAAAACTGTTTTTT
TRBV30	TRBJ1-1	-	-	CAWTPRNTEAFF	TGTGCCTGGACCCCCAGGAACACTGAAGCTTTCTTT
TRBV2	TRBJ2-3	TRBD1	-	CASRQGATDTQYF	TGTGCCAGCCGACAGGGGGCAACAGATACGCAGTATTTT
TRBV28	TRBJ1-3	-	-	CASTPPTGRSSGNTIYF	TGTGCCAGCACCCCGCCCACAGGGCGAAGCTCTGGAAACACCATATATTTT
TRBV4-2	TRBJ2-3	TRBD2	-	CASSQGASGGAGTDTQYF	TGTGCCAGCAGCCAAGGGGCTAGCGGGGGGGCCGGCACAGATACGCAGTATTTT
TRBV2	TRBJ1-2	TRBD1	once	CASSLTGTYGYTF	TGTGCCAGCAGTTTGACAGGGACCTATGGCTACACCTTC